These T cell receptor beta chains were read from a single sample in a study of cytomegalovirus exposure and HLA in healthy donors. Data came from immunoSEQ multiplex PCR; TCRdb stores just in-frame clones and leaves some out. The listing contains about 130,000 clones. Input material: PBMCs. These receptors came from a man aged 18 to 29 in good health and CMV-seronegative. The CDR3 runs from the conserved cysteine through the conserved F or W. The D gene is left open where the match is weak.

j_call,v_call,d_call,cdr3_aa,cdr3_nt
TRBJ2-7,TRBV28,TRBD1,CASSSRGAGTGDWTGVGKEQYF,TGTGCCAGCAGTTCACGGGGGGCCGGGACAGGGGATTGGACGGGGGTTGGAAAGGAGCAGTACTTC
TRBJ2-1,TRBV11-3,NA,CASSLVRLAEQFF,TGTGCCAGCAGCTTAGTCCGTCTAGCTGAGCAGTTCTTC
TRBJ1-1,TRBV15,NA,CATSRKQGMNTEAFF,TGTGCCACCAGCAGGAAACAGGGAATGAACACTGAAGCTTTCTTT
TRBJ1-1,TRBV11-3,NA,CASSTSGNTEAFF,TGTGCCAGCAGCACATCAGGGAACACTGAAGCTTTCTTT
TRBJ1-1,TRBV6-5,NA,CASSGRNTEAFF,TGTGCCAGCAGTGGCCGGAACACTGAAGCTTTCTTT
TRBJ2-7,TRBV4-1,NA,CASSQNQGSYEQYF,TGCGCCAGCAGCCAAAATCAGGGCTCCTACGAGCAGTACTTC
TRBJ2-3,TRBV7-9,TRBD1,CASSLGTGGYADTQYF,TGTGCCAGCAGCTTGGGGACAGGGGGTTATGCAGATACGCAGTATTTT
TRBJ2-5,TRBV11-3,TRBD1,CASSGGTGFETQYF,TGTGCCAGCAGCGGGGGGACAGGGTTTGAGACCCAGTACTTC
TRBJ2-2,TRBV7-3,TRBD2,CASRRLAGDNGELFF,TGTGCCAGCAGAAGACTAGCGGGGGATAACGGGGAGCTGTTTTTT
TRBJ2-2,TRBV7-3,NA,CASSLGSGANTGELFF,TGTGCCAGCAGCTTAGGGTCAGGGGCGAACACCGGGGAGCTGTTTTTT
TRBJ2-7,TRBV2,NA,CASSEGPLTGQYF,TGTGCCAGCAGTGAAGGGCCTTTGACAGGGCAGTACTTC
TRBJ2-3,TRBV7-9,TRBD2,CASSLVVLAGVIDTQYF,TGTGCCAGCAGCTTAGTCGTGCTAGCGGGAGTTATAGATACGCAGTATTTT
TRBJ1-5,TRBV6-5,NA,CASSSGHNQPQHF,TGTGCCAGCAGTTCGGGACATAATCAGCCCCAGCATTTT
TRBJ2-1,TRBV4-3,TRBD2,CASSQGFLAGGIDEQFF,TGCGCCAGCAGCCAAGGTTTTCTAGCGGGAGGTATTGATGAGCAGTTCTTC
TRBJ1-1,TRBV5-4,NA,CASSHGLGRDTEAFF,TGTGCCAGCAGCCATGGACTGGGGAGGGACACTGAAGCTTTCTTT
TRBJ2-7,TRBV7-9,NA,CASSPRTGQRGYEQYF,TGTGCCAGCAGCCCCCGGACAGGGCAGCGGGGATACGAGCAGTACTTC
TRBJ1-2,TRBV29-1,TRBD1,CSVLPGQGYGYTF,TGCAGCGTCCTCCCGGGACAGGGTTATGGCTACACCTTC
TRBJ2-5,TRBV2,NA,CASMWLETQYF,TGTGCCAGCATGTGGCTAGAGACCCAGTACTTC
TRBJ2-1,TRBV27,NA,CASSLLGEQFF,TGTGCCAGCAGTCTGCTCGGGGAGCAGTTCTTC
TRBJ2-7,TRBV7-9,NA,CASSFLAKDHEQYF,TGTGCCAGCAGCTTTCTAGCGAAGGACCACGAGCAGTACTTC
TRBJ2-7,TRBV2,NA,CASSLLRVISYEQYF,TGTGCCAGCAGTCTACTTCGAGTTATCTCCTACGAGCAGTACTTC
TRBJ2-1,TRBV7-2,TRBD2,CASSLGGLALDEQFF,TGTGCCAGCAGCTTAGGGGGACTAGCTCTGGATGAGCAGTTCTTC